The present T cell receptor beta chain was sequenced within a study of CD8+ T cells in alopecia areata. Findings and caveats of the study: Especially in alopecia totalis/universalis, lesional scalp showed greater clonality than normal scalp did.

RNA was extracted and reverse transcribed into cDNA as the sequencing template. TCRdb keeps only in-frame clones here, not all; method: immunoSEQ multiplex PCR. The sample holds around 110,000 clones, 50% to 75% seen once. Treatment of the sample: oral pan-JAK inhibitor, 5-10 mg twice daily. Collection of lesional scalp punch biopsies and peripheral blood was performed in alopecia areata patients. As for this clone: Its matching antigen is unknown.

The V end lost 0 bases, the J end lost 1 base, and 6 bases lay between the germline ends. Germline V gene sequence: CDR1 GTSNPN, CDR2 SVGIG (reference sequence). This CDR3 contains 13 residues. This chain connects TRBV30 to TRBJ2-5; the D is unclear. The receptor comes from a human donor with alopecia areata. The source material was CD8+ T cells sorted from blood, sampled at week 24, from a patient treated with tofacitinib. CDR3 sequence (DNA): TGTGCCTGGAGTGTAAACCTCCAAGAGACCCAGTACTTC. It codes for CAWSVNLQETQYF.